The rows below give T cell receptor beta chains drawn from one sample of a study of blood T cell repertoires in COVID-19. Sequencing used immunoSEQ multiplex PCR; TCRdb keeps in-frame clones, though not all of them. The table lists 200,000 to 300,000 clones, 83% of them singletons. The sequencing input was PBMCs or T cells enriched from blood (not recorded which). The receptors were gathered from a woman in her thirties or forties who had been exposed to COVID-19. CDR3s include the opening cysteine and the closing phenylalanine or tryptophan.

cdr3_length v_call cdr3_aa
15 TRBV25-1 CASSESRGSAGGAFF
13 TRBV28 CASFTVSGNTIYF
15 TRBV7-3 CASSLETGSGSPLHF
15 TRBV7-3 CASSLTSGRDGELFF
12 TRBV29-1 CSVSSGWHEQFF
14 TRBV29-1 CSAGQGPENTEAFF
12 TRBV3-1/TRBV3-2 CASSPGETEAFF
16 TRBV19 CASNSQAGRGRTEAFF
13 TRBV12-3/TRBV12-4 CASSLQGANEQFF
14 TRBV24-1 CATVGGPRDNEQFF
18 TRBV5-1 CASSLRAGRQGAQETQYF
13 TRBV6-5 CASSYSKEGEAFF
13 TRBV3-1/TRBV3-2 CASSQDNTDTQYF